This T cell receptor beta chain appears in the sequencing data of a study of cytomegalovirus exposure and HLA in healthy donors. Whether this donor was CMV seropositive was not recorded. Per germline, CDR1 SGHAT and CDR2 FQDESV (reference sequence). The CDR3 spans 13 residues. V was shortened by 5 bases and J by 10 bases, with 12 bases between the two germline ends. Concerning this clone itself: Its matching antigen is unknown.

PCR involved 60 Vbeta and 13 Jbeta primers. Assay: immunoSEQ multiplex PCR; the TCRdb copy retains only in-frame clones and omits some. The sample has roughly 120,000 clones, about 80% seen once; the top ten hold over 0.9%. Regarding the study as a whole: Among the CMV-associated chains, three were confirmed in vitro as specific for CMV antigens. Reportedly, cytomegalovirus status was diagnosed with high sensitivity and specificity. The study flagged approximately 180 TCR beta chains as cytomegalovirus-associated.

This receptor was obtained from a human donor in good health. The specimen sequenced was PBMCs. The rearrangement links TRBV11-1 to TRBJ1-6, with D perhaps TRBD1 (5 bases). The CDR3 sequence is CASSQRGSSPLHF. DNA of the CDR3: TGTGCCAGCAGCCAAAGGGGCTCCTCACCCCTCCACTTT.